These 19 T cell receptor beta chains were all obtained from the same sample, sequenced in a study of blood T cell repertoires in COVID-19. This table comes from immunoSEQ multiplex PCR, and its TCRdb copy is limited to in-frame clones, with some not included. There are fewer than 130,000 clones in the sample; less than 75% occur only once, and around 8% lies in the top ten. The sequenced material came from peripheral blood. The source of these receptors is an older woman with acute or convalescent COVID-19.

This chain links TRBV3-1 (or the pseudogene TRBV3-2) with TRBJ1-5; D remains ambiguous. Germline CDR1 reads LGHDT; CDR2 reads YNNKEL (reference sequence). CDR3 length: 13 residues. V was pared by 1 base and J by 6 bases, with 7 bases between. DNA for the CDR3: TGTGCCAGCAGCCAAGGGTATAGTCAGCCCCAGCATTTT. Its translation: CASSQGYSQPQHF.

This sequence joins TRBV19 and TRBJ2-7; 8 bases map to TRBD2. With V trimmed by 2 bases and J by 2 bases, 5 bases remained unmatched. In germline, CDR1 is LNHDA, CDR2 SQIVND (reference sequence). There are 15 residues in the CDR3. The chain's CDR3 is CASSIIAGRAYEQYF. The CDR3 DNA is TGTGCCAGTAGTATAATAGCGGGAAGAGCCTACGAGCAGTACTTC.

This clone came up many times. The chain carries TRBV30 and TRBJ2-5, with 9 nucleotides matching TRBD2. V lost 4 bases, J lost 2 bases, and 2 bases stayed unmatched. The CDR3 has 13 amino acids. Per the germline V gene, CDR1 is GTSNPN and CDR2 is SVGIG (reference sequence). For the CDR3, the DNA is TGTGCCTGGATTCTAGCGGGGCAAGAGACCCAGTACTTC. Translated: CAWILAGQETQYF.

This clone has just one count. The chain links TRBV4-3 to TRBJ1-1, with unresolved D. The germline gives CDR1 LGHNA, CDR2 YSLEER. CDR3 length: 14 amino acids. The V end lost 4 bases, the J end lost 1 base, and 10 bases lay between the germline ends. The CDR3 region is CASSLREWNTEAFF. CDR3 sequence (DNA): TGCGCCAGCAGCCTTCGGGAATGGAACACTGAAGCTTTCTTT.

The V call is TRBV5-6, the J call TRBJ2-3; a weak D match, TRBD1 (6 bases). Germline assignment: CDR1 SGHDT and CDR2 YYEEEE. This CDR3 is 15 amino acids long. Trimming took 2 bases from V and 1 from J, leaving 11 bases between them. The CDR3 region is CASSFDRIGTDTQYF. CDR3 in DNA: TGTGCCAGCAGCTTTGACAGGATCGGCACAGATACGCAGTATTTT.

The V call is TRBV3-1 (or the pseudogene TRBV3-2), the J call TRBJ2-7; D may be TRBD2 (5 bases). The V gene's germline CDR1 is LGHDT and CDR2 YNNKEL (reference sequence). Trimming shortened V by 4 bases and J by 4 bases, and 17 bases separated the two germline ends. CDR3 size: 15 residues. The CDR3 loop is CASSPRKEVFYEQYF. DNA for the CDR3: TGTGCCAGCAGCCCCCGAAAGGAGGTATTTTACGAGCAGTACTTC.

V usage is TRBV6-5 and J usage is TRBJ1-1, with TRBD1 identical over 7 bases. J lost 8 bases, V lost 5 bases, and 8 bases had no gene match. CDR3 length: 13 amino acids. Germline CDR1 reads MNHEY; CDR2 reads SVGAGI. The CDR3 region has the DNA TGTGCCAGCAGTCCCCAGAACAGGGGCGAAGCTTTCTTT. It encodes CASSPQNRGEAFF.

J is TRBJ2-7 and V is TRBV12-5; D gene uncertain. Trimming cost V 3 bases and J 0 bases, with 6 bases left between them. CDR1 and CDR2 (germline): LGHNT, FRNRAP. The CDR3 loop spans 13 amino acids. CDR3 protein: CASGFTSSYEQYF. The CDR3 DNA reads TGTGCTAGTGGTTTCACCAGCTCCTACGAGCAGTACTTC. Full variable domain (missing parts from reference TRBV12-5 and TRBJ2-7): DARVTQTPRHKVTEMGQEVTMRCQPILGHNTVFWYRQTMMQGLELLAYFRNRAPLDDSGMPKDRFSAEMPDATLATLKIQPSEPRDSAVYFCASGFTSSYEQYFGPGTRLTVT.

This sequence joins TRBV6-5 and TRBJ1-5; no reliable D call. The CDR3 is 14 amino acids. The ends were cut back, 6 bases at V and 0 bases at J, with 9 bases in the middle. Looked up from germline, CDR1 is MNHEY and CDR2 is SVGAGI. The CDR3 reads CASSPDTSNQPQHF. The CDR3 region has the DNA TGTGCCAGCAGCCCCGACACTAGCAATCAGCCCCAGCATTTT.

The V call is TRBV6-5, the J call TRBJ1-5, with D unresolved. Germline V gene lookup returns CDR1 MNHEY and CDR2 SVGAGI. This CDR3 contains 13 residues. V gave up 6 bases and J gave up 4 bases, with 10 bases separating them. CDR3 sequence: CASSLGLNQPQHF. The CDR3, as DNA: TGTGCCAGCAGCCTCGGTCTGAATCAGCCCCAGCATTTT.

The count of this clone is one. In DNA form, the CDR3 reads TGTGCCAGCAGGATTCTGACCGGGACTAGCACCGGGGAGCTGTTTTTT. Protein product: CASRILTGTSTGELFF. The chain has TRBV7-8 and TRBJ2-2; 8 bases are a match to TRBD2. The CDR3 sequence is 16 residues long. Germline CDR1 SGHVS, CDR2 FQNEAQ. The trim removed 6 bases at V and 4 bases at J, leaving 10 bases unmatched. Combining the CDR3 with reference TRBV7-8 and TRBJ2-2 gives the whole variable domain GAGVSQSPRYKVAKRGQDVALRCDPISGHVSLFWYQQALGQGPEFLTYFQNEAQLDKSGLPSDRFFAERPEGSVSTLKIQRTQQEDSAVYLCASRILTGTSTGELFFGEGSRLTVL.

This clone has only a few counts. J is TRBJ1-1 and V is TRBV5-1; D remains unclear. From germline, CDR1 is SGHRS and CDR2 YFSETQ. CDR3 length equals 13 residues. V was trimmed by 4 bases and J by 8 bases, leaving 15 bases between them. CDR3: CASSNNGESEAFF. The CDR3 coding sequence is TGCGCCAGCAGCAATAACGGGGAGTCGGAAGCTTTCTTT.

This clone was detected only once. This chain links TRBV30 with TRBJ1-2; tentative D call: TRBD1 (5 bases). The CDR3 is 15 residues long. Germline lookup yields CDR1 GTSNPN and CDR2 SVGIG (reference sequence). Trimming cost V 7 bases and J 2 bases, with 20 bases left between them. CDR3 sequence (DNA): TGTGCCTCTGATCTTAGGGGCGCCCCCAACTATGGCTACACCTTC. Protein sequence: CASDLRGAPNYGYTF.

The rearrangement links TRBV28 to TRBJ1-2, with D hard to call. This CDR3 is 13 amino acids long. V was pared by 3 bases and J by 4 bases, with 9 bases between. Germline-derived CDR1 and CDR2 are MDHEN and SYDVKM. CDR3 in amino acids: CASSLGGLYGYTF. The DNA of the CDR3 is TGTGCCAGCAGTTTGGGAGGGCTCTATGGCTACACCTTC.

CDR3 residues: CASRSAGINYNEQFF. In nucleotides, the CDR3 is TGTGCCAGCAGGTCTGCCGGGATCAACTACAATGAGCAGTTCTTC. J is TRBJ2-1 and V is TRBV27, with D tentatively TRBD2 (5 bases). The V end lost 6 bases, the J end lost 3 bases, and 15 bases lay between the germline ends. CDR1 MNHEY and CDR2 SMNVEV come from the germline V gene (reference sequence). This CDR3 comprises 15 residues.

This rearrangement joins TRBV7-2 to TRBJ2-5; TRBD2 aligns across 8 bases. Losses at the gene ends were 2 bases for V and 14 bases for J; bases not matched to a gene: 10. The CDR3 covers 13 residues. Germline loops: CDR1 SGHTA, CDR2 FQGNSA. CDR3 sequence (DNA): TGTGCCAGCAGCTTAAGCTTAAGCGGGGGCCCTTACTTC. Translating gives CASSLSLSGGPYF.

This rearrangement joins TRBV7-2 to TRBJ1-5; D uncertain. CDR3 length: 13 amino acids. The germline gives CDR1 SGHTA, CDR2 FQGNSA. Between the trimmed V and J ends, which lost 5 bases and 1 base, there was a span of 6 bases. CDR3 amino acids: CASSPESNQPQHF. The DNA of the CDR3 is TGTGCCAGCAGCCCCGAGAGCAATCAGCCCCAGCATTTT.

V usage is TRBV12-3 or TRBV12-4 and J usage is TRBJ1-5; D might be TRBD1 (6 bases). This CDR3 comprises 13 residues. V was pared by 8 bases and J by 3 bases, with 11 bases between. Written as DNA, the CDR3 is TGTGCCAGCGGGACAAGTCTCAATCAGCCCCAGCATTTT. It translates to CASGTSLNQPQHF.

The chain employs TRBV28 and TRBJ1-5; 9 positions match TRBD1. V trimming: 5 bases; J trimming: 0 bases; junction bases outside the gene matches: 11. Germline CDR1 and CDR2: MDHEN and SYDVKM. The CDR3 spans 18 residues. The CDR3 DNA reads TGTGCCAGCAGTCAGGGCCCCAGGACAGGGGTTAGCAATCAGCCCCAGCATTTT. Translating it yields CASSQGPRTGVSNQPQHF.